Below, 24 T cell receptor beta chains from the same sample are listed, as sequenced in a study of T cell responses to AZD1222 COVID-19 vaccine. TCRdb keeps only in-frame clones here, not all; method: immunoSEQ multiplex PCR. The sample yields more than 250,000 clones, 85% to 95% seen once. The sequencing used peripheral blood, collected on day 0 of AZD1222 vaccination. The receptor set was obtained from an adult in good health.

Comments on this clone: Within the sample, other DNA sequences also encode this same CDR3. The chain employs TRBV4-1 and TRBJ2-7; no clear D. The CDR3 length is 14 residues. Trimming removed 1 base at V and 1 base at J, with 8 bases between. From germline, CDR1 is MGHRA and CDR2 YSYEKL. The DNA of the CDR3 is TGCGCCAGCAGCCAAGGCTACCTTTCCTACGAGCAGTACTTC. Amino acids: CASSQGYLSYEQYF.

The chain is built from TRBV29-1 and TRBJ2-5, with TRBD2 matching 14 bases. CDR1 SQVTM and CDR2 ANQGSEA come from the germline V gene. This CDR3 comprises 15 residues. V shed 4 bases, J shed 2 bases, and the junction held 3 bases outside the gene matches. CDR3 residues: CSVGTSGGLQETQYF. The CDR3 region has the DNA TGCAGCGTTGGGACTAGCGGGGGGCTTCAAGAGACCCAGTACTTC.

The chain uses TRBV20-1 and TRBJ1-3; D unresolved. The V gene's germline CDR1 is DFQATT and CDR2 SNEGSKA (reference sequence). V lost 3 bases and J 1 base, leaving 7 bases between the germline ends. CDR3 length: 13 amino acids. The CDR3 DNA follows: TGCAGTGCTAGTGCCATTTCTGGAAACACCATATATTTT. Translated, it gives CSASAISGNTIYF.

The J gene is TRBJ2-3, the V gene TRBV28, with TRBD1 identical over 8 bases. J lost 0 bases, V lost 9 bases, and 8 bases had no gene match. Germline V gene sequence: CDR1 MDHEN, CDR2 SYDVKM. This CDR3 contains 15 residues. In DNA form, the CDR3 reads TGTGCCAGTGGAGGACAGGGCCCTAGCACAGATACGCAGTATTTT. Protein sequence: CASGGQGPSTDTQYF.

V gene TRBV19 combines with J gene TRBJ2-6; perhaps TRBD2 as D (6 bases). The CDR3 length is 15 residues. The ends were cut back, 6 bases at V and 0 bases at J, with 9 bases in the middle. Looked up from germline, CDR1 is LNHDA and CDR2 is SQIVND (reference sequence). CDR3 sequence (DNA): TGTGCCAGTAGGGGACTGGACTCTGGGGCCAACGTCCTGACTTTC. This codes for CASRGLDSGANVLTF.

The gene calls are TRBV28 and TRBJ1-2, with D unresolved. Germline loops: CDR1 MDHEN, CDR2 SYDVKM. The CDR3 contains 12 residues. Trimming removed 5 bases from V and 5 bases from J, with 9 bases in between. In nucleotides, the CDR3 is TGTGCCAGCAGTCTAAGGGTGTATGGCTACACCTTC. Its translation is CASSLRVYGYTF.

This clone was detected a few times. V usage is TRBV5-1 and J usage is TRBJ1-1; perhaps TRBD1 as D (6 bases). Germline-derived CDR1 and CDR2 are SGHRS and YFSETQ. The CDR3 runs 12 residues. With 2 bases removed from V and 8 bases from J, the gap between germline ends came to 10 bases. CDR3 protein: CASSFDRSEAFF. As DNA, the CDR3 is TGCGCCAGCAGCTTTGACAGGTCGGAAGCTTTCTTT.

The CDR3 sequence: CASTLSTGGVYGYTF. The DNA of the CDR3 is TGTGCCAGTACCCTTAGTACAGGGGGCGTGTATGGCTACACCTTC. This sequence joins TRBV19 and TRBJ1-2; 9 bases line up with TRBD1. The trim removed 7 bases at V and 5 bases at J, leaving 11 bases unmatched. This CDR3 spans 15 amino acids. Germline CDR1 LNHDA, CDR2 SQIVND (reference sequence).

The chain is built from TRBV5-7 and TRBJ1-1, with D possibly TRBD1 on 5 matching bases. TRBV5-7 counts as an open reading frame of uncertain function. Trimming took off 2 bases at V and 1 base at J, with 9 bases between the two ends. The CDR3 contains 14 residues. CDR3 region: CASSFGAENTEAFF. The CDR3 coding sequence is TGTGCCAGCAGCTTCGGGGCAGAGAACACTGAAGCTTTCTTT.

The CDR3, as DNA: TGTGCCCATTTAGTCGGTGTCGTGAGGACCCAGTACTTC. Its protein product is CAHLVGVVRTQYF. The chain couples TRBV5-4 to TRBJ2-5; D is unresolved. Trimming took off 10 bases at V and 7 bases at J, with 20 bases between the two ends. The CDR3 contains 13 residues. Germline V gene sequence: CDR1 SGHNT, CDR2 YYREEE (reference sequence).

CDR3 region: CASFGGKYEKLFF. CDR3 coding DNA: TGTGCCAGCTTTGGGGGGAAGTATGAAAAACTGTTTTTT. This chain connects TRBV6-5 to TRBJ1-4; a weak D match, TRBD1 (5 bases). This CDR3 spans 13 amino acids. V was shortened by 8 bases and J by 6 bases, with 13 bases between the two germline ends. The germline CDR1 and CDR2 sequences are MNHEY and SVGAGI.

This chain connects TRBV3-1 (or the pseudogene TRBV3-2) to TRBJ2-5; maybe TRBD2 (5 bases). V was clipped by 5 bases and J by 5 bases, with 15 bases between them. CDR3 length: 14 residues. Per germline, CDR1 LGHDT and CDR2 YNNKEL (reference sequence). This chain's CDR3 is CASSIELAAETQYF. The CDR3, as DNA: TGTGCCAGCAGCATAGAGCTAGCCGCGGAGACCCAGTACTTC.

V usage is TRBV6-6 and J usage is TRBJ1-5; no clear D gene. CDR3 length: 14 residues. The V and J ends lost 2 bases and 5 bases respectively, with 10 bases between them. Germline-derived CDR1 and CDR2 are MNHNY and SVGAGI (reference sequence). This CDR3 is CASSYGIEDQPQHF. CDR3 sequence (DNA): TGTGCCAGCAGTTACGGTATTGAGGATCAGCCCCAGCATTTT.

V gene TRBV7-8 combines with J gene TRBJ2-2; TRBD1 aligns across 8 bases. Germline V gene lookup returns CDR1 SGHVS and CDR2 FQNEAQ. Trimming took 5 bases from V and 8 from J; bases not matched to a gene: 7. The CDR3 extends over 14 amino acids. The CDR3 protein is CASSPGQGRGELFF. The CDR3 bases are TGTGCCAGCAGCCCTGGACAGGGTAGGGGGGAGCTGTTTTTT.

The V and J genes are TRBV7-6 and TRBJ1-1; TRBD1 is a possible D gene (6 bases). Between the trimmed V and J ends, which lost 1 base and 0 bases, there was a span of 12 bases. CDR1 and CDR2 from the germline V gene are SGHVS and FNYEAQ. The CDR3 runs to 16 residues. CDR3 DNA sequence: TGTGCCAGCAGCTTAGTTGCAGGGGATATGAACACTGAAGCTTTCTTT. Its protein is CASSLVAGDMNTEAFF.

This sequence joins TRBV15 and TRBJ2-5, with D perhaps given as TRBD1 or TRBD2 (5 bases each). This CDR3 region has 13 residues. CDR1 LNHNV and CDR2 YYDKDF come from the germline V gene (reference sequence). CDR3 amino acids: CALAAGSGETQYF. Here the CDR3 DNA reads TGTGCTCTGGCCGCAGGGAGCGGAGAGACCCAGTACTTC.

CDR3 sequence (DNA): TGTGCCAGCAGCCCTCCCGCGGGGAAGGAGCAAGAGACCCAGTACTTC. Its protein product is CASSPPAGKEQETQYF. The rearrangement links TRBV5-4 to TRBJ2-5, with D possibly being TRBD2 (6 bases). CDR3 size: 16 residues. CDR1 and CDR2 (germline): SGHNT, YYREEE (reference sequence). The ends were cut back, 4 bases at V and 2 bases at J, with 18 bases in the middle.

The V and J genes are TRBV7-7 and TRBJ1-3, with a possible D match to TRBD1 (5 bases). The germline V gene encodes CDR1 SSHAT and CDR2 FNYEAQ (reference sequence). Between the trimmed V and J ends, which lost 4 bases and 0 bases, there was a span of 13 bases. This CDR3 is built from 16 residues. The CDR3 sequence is CASSSDTPGSGNTIYF. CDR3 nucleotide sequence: TGTGCCAGCAGCTCGGACACCCCGGGCTCTGGAAACACCATATATTTT.

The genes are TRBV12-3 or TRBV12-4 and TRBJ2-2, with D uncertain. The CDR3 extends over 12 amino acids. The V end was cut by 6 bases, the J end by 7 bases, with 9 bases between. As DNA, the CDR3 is TGTGCCAGCAGCCTCTGGGGCGGGGAGCTGTTTTTT. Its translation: CASSLWGGELFF.

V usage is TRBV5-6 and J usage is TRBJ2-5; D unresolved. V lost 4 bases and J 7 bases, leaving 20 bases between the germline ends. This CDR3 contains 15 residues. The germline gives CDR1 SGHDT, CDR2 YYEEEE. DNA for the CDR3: TGTGCCAGCAGCCTCCGGACGGAAGGGTTTGGGACCCAGTACTTC. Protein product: CASSLRTEGFGTQYF.

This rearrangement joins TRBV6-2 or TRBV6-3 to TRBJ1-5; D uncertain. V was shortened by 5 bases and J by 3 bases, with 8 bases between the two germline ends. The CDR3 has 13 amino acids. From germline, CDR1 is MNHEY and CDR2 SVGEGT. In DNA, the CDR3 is TGTGCCAGCAGTCTGGTCCACAATCAGCCCCAGCATTTT. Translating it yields CASSLVHNQPQHF.

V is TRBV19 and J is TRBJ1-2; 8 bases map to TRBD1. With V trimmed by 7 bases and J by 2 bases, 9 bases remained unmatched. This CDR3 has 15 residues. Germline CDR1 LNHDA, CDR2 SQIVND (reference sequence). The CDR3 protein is CASKPTGQVNYGYTF. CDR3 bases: TGTGCCAGTAAACCAACGGGACAGGTCAACTATGGCTACACCTTC.

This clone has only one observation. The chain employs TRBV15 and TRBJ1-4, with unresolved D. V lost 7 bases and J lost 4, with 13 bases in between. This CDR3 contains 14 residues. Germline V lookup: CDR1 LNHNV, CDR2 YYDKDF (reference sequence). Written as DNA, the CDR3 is TGTGCCACCACCCTCCGGGAAAGTAATGAAAAACTGTTTTTT. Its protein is CATTLRESNEKLFF.

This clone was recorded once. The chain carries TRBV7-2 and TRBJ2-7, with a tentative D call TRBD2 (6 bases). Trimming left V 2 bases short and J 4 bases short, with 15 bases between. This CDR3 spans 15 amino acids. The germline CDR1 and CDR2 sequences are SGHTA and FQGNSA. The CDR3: CASSLWGRSSYEQYF. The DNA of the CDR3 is TGTGCCAGCAGCTTATGGGGGAGGAGTTCGTACGAGCAGTACTTC.